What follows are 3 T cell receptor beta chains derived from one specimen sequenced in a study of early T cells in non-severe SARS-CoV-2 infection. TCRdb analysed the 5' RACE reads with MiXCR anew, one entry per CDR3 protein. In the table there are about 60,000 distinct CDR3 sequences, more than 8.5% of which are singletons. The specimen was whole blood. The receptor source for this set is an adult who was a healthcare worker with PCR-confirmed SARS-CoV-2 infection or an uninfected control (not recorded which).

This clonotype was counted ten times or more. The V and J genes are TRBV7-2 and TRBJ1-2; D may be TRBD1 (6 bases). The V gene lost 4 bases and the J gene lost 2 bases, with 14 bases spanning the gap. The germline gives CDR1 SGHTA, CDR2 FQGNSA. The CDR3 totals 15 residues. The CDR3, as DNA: TGTGCCAGCAGCTCCACAGGGATGGGCAACTATGGCTACACCTTC. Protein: CASSSTGMGNYGYTF.

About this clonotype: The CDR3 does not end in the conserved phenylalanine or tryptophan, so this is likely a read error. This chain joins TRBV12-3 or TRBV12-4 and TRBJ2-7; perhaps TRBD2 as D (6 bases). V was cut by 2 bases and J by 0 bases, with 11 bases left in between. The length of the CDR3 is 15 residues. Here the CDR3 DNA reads TGTGCCAGCAGTTTATTAGCGGCTAGCTCCTACGAGCAGTACTCC. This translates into CASSLLAASSYEQYS.

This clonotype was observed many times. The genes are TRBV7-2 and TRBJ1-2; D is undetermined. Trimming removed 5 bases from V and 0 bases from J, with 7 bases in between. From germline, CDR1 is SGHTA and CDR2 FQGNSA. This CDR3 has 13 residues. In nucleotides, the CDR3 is TGTGCCAGCAGCCTTCAAGCTAACTATGGCTACACCTTC. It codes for CASSLQANYGYTF.